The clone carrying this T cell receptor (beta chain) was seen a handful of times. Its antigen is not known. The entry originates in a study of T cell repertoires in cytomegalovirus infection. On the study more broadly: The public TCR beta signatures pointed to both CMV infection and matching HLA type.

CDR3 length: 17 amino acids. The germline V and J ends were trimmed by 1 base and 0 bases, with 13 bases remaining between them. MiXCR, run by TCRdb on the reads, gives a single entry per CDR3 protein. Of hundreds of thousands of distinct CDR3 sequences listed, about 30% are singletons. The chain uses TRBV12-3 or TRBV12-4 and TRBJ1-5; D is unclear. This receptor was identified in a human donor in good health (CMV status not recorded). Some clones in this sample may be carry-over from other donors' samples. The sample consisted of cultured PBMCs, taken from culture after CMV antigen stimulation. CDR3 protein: CASSLGSVTYSNQPQHF. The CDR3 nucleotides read TGTGCCAGCAGTTTAGGGTCAGTTACTTATAGCAATCAGCCCCAGCATTTT.